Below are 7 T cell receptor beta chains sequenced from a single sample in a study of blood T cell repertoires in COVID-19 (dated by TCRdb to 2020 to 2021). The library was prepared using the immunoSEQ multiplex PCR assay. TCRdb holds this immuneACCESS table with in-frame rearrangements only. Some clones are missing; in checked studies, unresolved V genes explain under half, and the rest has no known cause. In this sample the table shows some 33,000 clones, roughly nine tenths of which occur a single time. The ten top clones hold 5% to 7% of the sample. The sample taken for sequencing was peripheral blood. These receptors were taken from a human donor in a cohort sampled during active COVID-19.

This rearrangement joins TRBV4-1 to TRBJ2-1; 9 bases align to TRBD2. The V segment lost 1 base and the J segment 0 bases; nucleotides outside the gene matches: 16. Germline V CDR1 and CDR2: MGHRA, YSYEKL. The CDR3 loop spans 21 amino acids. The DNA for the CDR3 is TGCGCCAGCAGCCAAGGGTCCCCTGTAGCGGGAGCCCCAAGCTCCTACAATGAGCAGTTCTTC. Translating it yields CASSQGSPVAGAPSSYNEQFF.

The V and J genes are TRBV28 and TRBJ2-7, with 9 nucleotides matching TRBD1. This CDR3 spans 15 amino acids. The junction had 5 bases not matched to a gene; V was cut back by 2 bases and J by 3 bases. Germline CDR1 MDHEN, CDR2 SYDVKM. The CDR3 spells CASSLHQTGGYEQYV. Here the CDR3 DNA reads TGTGCCAGCAGTTTACATCAGACAGGGGGCTACGAGCAGTACGTC.

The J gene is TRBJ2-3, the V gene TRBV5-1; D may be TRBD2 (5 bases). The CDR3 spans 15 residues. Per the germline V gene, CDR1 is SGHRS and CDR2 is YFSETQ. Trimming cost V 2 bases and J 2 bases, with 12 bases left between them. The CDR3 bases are TGCGCCAGCAGCTTAGGAGGTCGGCACACAGATACGCAGTATTTT. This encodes CASSLGGRHTDTQYF.

The CDR3 is CASSFALADTQYF. CDR3 nucleotide sequence: TGTGCCAGCAGCTTTGCGCTGGCAGATACGCAGTATTTT. The genes are TRBV5-4 and TRBJ2-3; D unclear. The V gene lost 2 bases and the J gene lost 4 bases, with 8 bases spanning the gap. The CDR3 has 13 residues. The germline CDR1 and CDR2 sequences are SGHNT and YYREEE (reference sequence).

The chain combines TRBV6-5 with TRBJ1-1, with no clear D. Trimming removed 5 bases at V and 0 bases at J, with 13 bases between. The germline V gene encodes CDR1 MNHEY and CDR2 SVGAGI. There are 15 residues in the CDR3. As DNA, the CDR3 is TGTGCCAGCAGTCTAGAGAGAGGGATGAACACTGAAGCTTTCTTT. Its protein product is CASSLERGMNTEAFF.

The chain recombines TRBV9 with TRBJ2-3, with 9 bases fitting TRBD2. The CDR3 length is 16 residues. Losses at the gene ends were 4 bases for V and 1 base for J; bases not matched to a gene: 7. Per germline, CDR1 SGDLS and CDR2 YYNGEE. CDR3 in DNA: TGTGCCAGCAGCTCGGGGCTAGCGGGACGCACAGATACGCAGTATTTT. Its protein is CASSSGLAGRTDTQYF. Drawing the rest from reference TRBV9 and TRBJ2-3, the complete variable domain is DSGVTQTPKHLITATGQRVTLRCSPRSGDLSVYWYQQSLDQGLQFLIQYYNGEERAKGNILERFSAQQFPDLHSELNLSSLELGDSALYFCASSSGLAGRTDTQYFGPGTRLTVL.

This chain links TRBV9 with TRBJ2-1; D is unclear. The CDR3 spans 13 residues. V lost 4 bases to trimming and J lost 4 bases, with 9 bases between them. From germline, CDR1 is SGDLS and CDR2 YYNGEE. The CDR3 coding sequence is TGTGCCAGCAGCTGGCAGTTATACAATGAGCAGTTCTTC. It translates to CASSWQLYNEQFF.